This T cell receptor (beta chain) was identified in a study of CD8 T cells in Susac syndrome. This clonotype was counted a single time. One junction end disagrees with the germline gene, perhaps due to a read error. The authors reverse transcribed about 0.5 to 1 ug RNA with random hexamers. TCRdb called the immunoSEQ multiplex PCR reads again in MiXCR, with one record for every CDR3 protein. The table shows roughly 120,000 distinct CDR3 sequences, with 93% occurring only once. Germline CDR1 reads SGHDN; CDR2 reads FVKESK. The CDR3 is 13 amino acids. The specimen was CD4+ T cells from PBMCs. V usage is TRBV14 and J usage is TRBJ1-2, with a weak D call TRBD1 (6 bases). The sequence derives from a human donor with multiple sclerosis. CDR3 protein: CASRQGGGHGYTF. CDR3 sequence (DNA): TGTGCCAGCAGGCAAGGAGGGGGACATGGCTACACCTTC.